Following are 26 T cell receptor beta chains from one sample sequenced in a study of cytomegalovirus exposure and HLA in healthy donors. The PCR contained 60 Vbeta and 13 Jbeta primers. Method: immunoSEQ multiplex PCR; TCRdb's copy keeps in-frame clones and lacks some. The sample has fewer than 250,000 clones, 65% to 75% seen once. Sequencing used PBMCs. These receptors were obtained from a woman aged 25 to 39 in good health and CMV-seronegative.

This chain links TRBV7-8 with TRBJ2-2; TRBD2 matches 7 bases. J was trimmed by 0 bases and V by 0 bases; bases with no gene match: 10. Per germline, CDR1 SGHVS and CDR2 FQNEAQ. This CDR3 contains 19 residues. DNA of the CDR3: TGTGCCAGCAGCTTAGCGCGGTCCTCGGGGGGAGCGAACACCGGGGAGCTGTTTTTT. Its translation: CASSLARSSGGANTGELFF.

The chain carries TRBV2 and TRBJ2-3, with unresolved D. Between the trimmed V and J ends, which lost 3 bases and 2 bases, there was a span of 9 bases. This CDR3 comprises 14 residues. Germline V gene sequence: CDR1 SNHLY, CDR2 FYNNEI. CDR3: CASSDVGSTDTQYF. The CDR3 DNA reads as TGTGCCAGCAGTGATGTCGGGTCCACAGATACGCAGTATTTT.

This clone has just one count. The chain recombines TRBV29-1 with TRBJ2-1, with 10 positions matching TRBD1. Germline assignment: CDR1 SQVTM and CDR2 ANQGSEA. This CDR3 contains 13 residues. The V and J ends lost 6 bases and 7 bases, in that order; junction bases with no gene match: 6. The CDR3 reads CSVTGGGLNEQFF. CDR3 nucleotides: TGCAGCGTGACAGGGGGCGGACTAAATGAGCAGTTCTTC.

The rearrangement uses TRBV15 and TRBJ1-1; no clear D gene. Germline V lookup: CDR1 LNHNV, CDR2 YYDKDF (reference sequence). The CDR3 loop spans 13 amino acids. The ends were cut back, 2 bases at V and 6 bases at J, with 10 bases in the middle. The CDR3 is CATSRPPGSEAFF. In DNA, the CDR3 is TGTGCCACCAGCAGACCCCCCGGGTCTGAAGCTTTCTTT.

The genes are TRBV7-9 and TRBJ2-1; 14 bases fit TRBD2. V shed 6 bases and J 10 bases; nucleotides not matched to a gene: 11. Germline V gene data show CDR1 as SEHNR and CDR2 as FQNEAQ (reference sequence). The CDR3 length is 16 residues. The CDR3 region is CASSSPGLAGVGEQFF. In DNA form, the CDR3 reads TGTGCCAGCAGTTCTCCGGGACTAGCGGGAGTCGGCGAGCAGTTCTTC.

This clone was picked up one time. The V and J genes are TRBV5-6 and TRBJ2-7, with 9 nucleotides matching TRBD1. Trimming took 0 bases from V and 3 from J; bases not matched to a gene: 4. Germline lookup yields CDR1 SGHDT and CDR2 YYEEEE. This CDR3 region has 15 residues. The CDR3 is CASSLGDRDGYEQYF. DNA of the CDR3: TGTGCCAGCAGCTTGGGGGACAGGGACGGCTACGAGCAGTACTTC.

On this clone itself: A junction end diverges from the germline sequence, so it may reflect a read error. This sequence joins TRBV7-7 and TRBJ2-5, with a weak D call TRBD1 (6 bases). Germline V lookup: CDR1 SSHAT, CDR2 FNYEAQ (reference sequence). This CDR3 has 14 residues. CDR3 coding DNA: TGTGCTAGCAGCTCAGAGGGGGTGGAGGAGACCCAGTACTTC. This sequence encodes CASSSEGVEETQYF.

CDR3 coding DNA: TGTGCCAGCAGTCTAAGAAGGGGGAACTATGGCTACACCTTC. Translating gives CASSLRRGNYGYTF. This chain connects TRBV6-6 to TRBJ1-2, with a tentative D call TRBD1 (6 bases). Germline CDR1 reads MNHNY; CDR2 reads SVGAGI (reference sequence). The V and J ends lost 5 bases and 2 bases respectively, with 12 bases between them. The CDR3 is 14 amino acids.

CDR3 in DNA: TGTGCCAGCAGCTCGATGGGGGGAGGCTTCACAGATACGCAGTATTTT. Its translation: CASSSMGGGFTDTQYF. The chain uses TRBV5-6 and TRBJ2-3, with D possibly TRBD2 on 6 matching bases. The V gene's germline CDR1 is SGHDT and CDR2 YYEEEE. The CDR3 length is 16 residues. Trimming cost V 3 bases and J 2 bases, with 16 bases left between them.

The gene calls are TRBV6-7 and TRBJ1-1; possible D gene TRBD1, 5 bases. TRBV6-7 is filed as an ORF, its function uncertain. The CDR3 totals 14 residues. V lost 1 base to trimming and J lost 2 bases, with 8 bases between them. The CDR3 region is CASSYWQGNTEAFF. For the CDR3, the DNA is TGTGCCAGCAGTTACTGGCAGGGTAACACTGAAGCTTTCTTT.

This clone has more than one count but fewer than ten. The V call is TRBV5-8, the J call TRBJ1-4; possible D gene TRBD1, 5 bases. Germline V CDR1 and CDR2: SGHTS, YDEGEE. This CDR3 comprises 16 residues. With 0 bases removed from V and 7 bases from J, the gap between germline ends came to 16 bases. CDR3 sequence: CASSLDYRQLGEKLFF. CDR3 DNA sequence: TGTGCCAGCAGCTTGGACTATCGACAGTTAGGTGAAAAACTGTTTTTT.

The chain joins TRBV4-2 to TRBJ1-4, with 8 bases identical to TRBD1. The CDR3 is 14 residues long. Per the germline V gene, CDR1 is LGHNA and CDR2 is YNFKEQ. V shed 4 bases, J shed 7 bases, and the junction held 5 bases outside the gene matches. The CDR3 nucleotides read TGTGCCAGCAGCCCACCGACAGGGGTTGAAAAACTGTTTTTT. It yields the protein CASSPPTGVEKLFF.

The chain is built from TRBV5-1 and TRBJ2-3; D unclear. Deletions cut 2 bases from V and 2 bases from J, with 6 bases between. The V gene's germline CDR1 is SGHRS and CDR2 YFSETQ. The length of the CDR3 is 13 residues. The CDR3 here is CASSFSFTDTQYF. In DNA form, the CDR3 reads TGCGCCAGCAGCTTCTCCTTCACAGATACGCAGTATTTT.

The genes are TRBV29-1 and TRBJ1-1; D is perhaps TRBD1 (5 bases). This CDR3 is 11 amino acids long. Germline CDR1 and CDR2: SQVTM and ANQGSEA. V was shortened by 4 bases and J by 4 bases, with 7 bases between the two germline ends. The CDR3 region has the DNA TGCAGCGTTGTAAGGGGCACTGAAGCTTTCTTT. Translated: CSVVRGTEAFF.

J is TRBJ2-1 and V is TRBV2; D possibly corresponds to TRBD1 (6 bases). CDR1 is SNHLY and CDR2 is FYNNEI in the germline V gene. Trimming took 5 bases from V and 3 from J, leaving 11 bases between them. CDR3 length equals 14 residues. CDR3 region: CASSQGQFYNEQFF. In DNA, the CDR3 is TGTGCCAGCAGTCAGGGGCAGTTCTACAATGAGCAGTTCTTC.

This chain uses TRBV7-8 with TRBJ2-3, with unresolved D. CDR1 and CDR2 (germline): SGHVS, FQNEAQ. The CDR3 is 16 residues long. Trimming removed 0 bases from V and 0 bases from J, with 10 bases in between. CDR3 protein: CASSLARVLSTDTQYF. In DNA, the CDR3 is TGTGCCAGCAGCTTAGCCCGGGTCCTTAGCACAGATACGCAGTATTTT.

This rearrangement joins TRBV5-1 to TRBJ2-1; the match to TRBD2 covers 8 bases. J gave up 4 bases and V 0 bases, and 3 bases lay outside the gene matches. This CDR3 is built from 15 residues. Germline V gene sequence: CDR1 SGHRS, CDR2 YFSETQ. The CDR3 region has the DNA TGCGCCAGCAGCTTGGACGGGGGGGATTACAATGAGCAGTTCTTC. Residues: CASSLDGGDYNEQFF. Filled out from reference TRBV5-1 and TRBJ2-1, the complete variable domain reads KAGVTQTPRYLIKTRGQQVTLSCSPISGHRSVSWYQQTPGQGLQFLFEYFSETQRNKGNFPGRFSGRQFSNSRSEMNVSTLELGDSALYLCASSLDGGDYNEQFFGPGTRLTVL.

The chain recombines TRBV7-8 with TRBJ1-1, with 9 bases lining up with TRBD1. J gave up 3 bases and V 6 bases, and 5 bases lay outside the gene matches. This CDR3 region has 14 residues. CDR1 SGHVS and CDR2 FQNEAQ come from the germline V gene. The CDR3 loop reads CASSRTGEYTEAFF. CDR3 nucleotide sequence: TGTGCCAGCAGTCGGACAGGGGAATACACTGAAGCTTTCTTT.

The chain uses TRBV7-3 and TRBJ2-5, with TRBD2 as a possible D gene (5 bases). The J call is doubtful: the DNA matches TRBJ2-7 better. CDR1 SGHTA and CDR2 FQGTGA come from the germline V gene. The CDR3 has 13 amino acids. The CDR3 reads CASSRGSAYEQYF. CDR3 nucleotide sequence: TGTGCCAGCAGCCGAGGGTCGGCCTACGAGCAGTACTTC.

The genes are TRBV6-6 and TRBJ2-3; TRBD2 might be the D (7 bases). Germline lookup yields CDR1 MNHNY and CDR2 SVGAGI (reference sequence). The CDR3 sequence is 15 residues long. V was pared by 6 bases and J by 6 bases, with 19 bases between. The DNA of the CDR3 is TGTGCCAGCAGCATGGGGGCGGGAGATGGGGATACGCAGTATTTT. It encodes CASSMGAGDGDTQYF.

This rearrangement joins TRBV11-3 to TRBJ2-1; 8 bases fit TRBD2. Germline CDR1 reads SGHNT; CDR2 reads YENEEA. The CDR3 sequence is 15 residues long. The V segment lost 1 base and the J segment 7 bases; nucleotides outside the gene matches: 6. In DNA form, the CDR3 reads TGTGCCAGCAGCTTAGGGTCTAGCGGGCAAAATGAGCAGTTCTTC. This encodes CASSLGSSGQNEQFF.

This clone has just a few counts. This chain links TRBV6-5 with TRBJ2-2; D is perhaps TRBD2 (5 bases). Trimming removed 2 bases from V and 6 bases from J, with 13 bases in between. The CDR3 runs to 15 residues. In germline, CDR1 is MNHEY, CDR2 SVGAGI. Written as DNA, the CDR3 is TGTGCCAGCAGTTACGGAGGTAGTGGGGCCGGGGAGCTGTTTTTT. Amino acids: CASSYGGSGAGELFF.

The chain combines TRBV11-1 with TRBJ1-2; 7 bases are a match to TRBD1. The ends lost 5 bases at V and 4 bases at J; junction bases unmatched: 7. Germline-derived CDR1 and CDR2 are SGHAT and FQDESV (reference sequence). This CDR3 is 14 amino acids long. The CDR3: CASSPGQTFYGYTF. The CDR3 DNA is TGTGCCAGCAGCCCGGGACAGACCTTCTATGGCTACACCTTC.

The chain joins TRBV10-2 to TRBJ1-5, with 7 bases identical to TRBD1. The V segment lost 4 bases and the J segment 6 bases; nucleotides outside the gene matches: 3. There are 13 residues in the CDR3. Per germline, CDR1 WSHSY and CDR2 SAAADI. CDR3 bases: TGCGCCAGCAGTGGGACAGGTATTCAGCCCCAGCATTTT. Translation: CASSGTGIQPQHF.

The chain is built from TRBV30 and TRBJ2-7; TRBD2 agrees at 8 bases. The CDR3 consists of 12 residues. Germline CDR1 and CDR2: GTSNPN and SVGIG (reference sequence). Unmatched junction bases numbered 6, after V lost 5 bases and J lost 6 bases. CDR3 loop: CAWGSTSGEQYF. The CDR3 DNA reads TGTGCCTGGGGGTCCACTAGCGGCGAGCAGTACTTC.

The rearrangement uses TRBV27 and TRBJ2-7; TRBD1 might be the D (6 bases). The CDR3 totals 16 residues. Looked up from germline, CDR1 is MNHEY and CDR2 is SMNVEV (reference sequence). V was clipped by 5 bases and J by 2 bases, with 19 bases between them. In nucleotides, the CDR3 is TGTGCCAGCAGTGCCATAACAGGGAACCTTCCCTACGAGCAGTACTTC. Amino acids: CASSAITGNLPYEQYF.